This entry lists 30 T cell receptor beta chains sequenced from one sample in a study of blood T cell repertoires in COVID-19. The assay was immunoSEQ multiplex PCR, and TCRdb's table has in-frame clones only and misses some. The table has about 440,000 clones, about 85% seen once; the top ten hold roughly 1.8%. The sample comprised PBMCs or T cells enriched from blood (not recorded which). These TCRs come from a woman between 18 and 29 years old with acute COVID-19.

The V gene is TRBV10-2, the J gene TRBJ2-7, with D possibly TRBD1 on 5 matching bases. Germline values: CDR1 WSHSY, CDR2 SAAADI. V was clipped by 4 bases and J by 2 bases, with 18 bases between them. The CDR3 loop spans 16 amino acids. CDR3: CASSVPDRAHTYEQYF. In DNA, the CDR3 is TGCGCCAGCAGTGTACCTGACAGAGCCCATACCTACGAGCAGTACTTC.

The chain has TRBV29-1 and TRBJ1-1, with TRBD1 as a possible D gene (6 bases). The CDR3 spans 14 residues. Germline values: CDR1 SQVTM, CDR2 ANQGSEA. In DNA, the CDR3 is TGCAGTGGCTCGGGTGGACAGCCGAACACTGAAGCTTTCTTT. Translation gives CSGSGGQPNTEAFF.

The table lists this clone with a count of one. The CDR3 is CASEQGENTEAFF. In DNA, the CDR3 is TGTGCCAGCGAACAGGGAGAGAACACTGAAGCTTTCTTT. This sequence joins TRBV19 and TRBJ1-1, with TRBD1 as a possible D gene (6 bases). Trimming took 9 bases from V and 1 from J, leaving 12 bases between them. Looked up from germline, CDR1 is LNHDA and CDR2 is SQIVND (reference sequence). The CDR3 runs 13 residues.

This chain connects TRBV9 to TRBJ2-7; possibly TRBD2 for D (6 bases). This CDR3 is built from 15 residues. Germline CDR1 is SGDLS and CDR2 is YYNGEE. Deletions cut 0 bases from V and 1 base from J, with 11 bases between. The CDR3 DNA sequence: TGTGCCAGCAGCGTAGGCGGGATGGGATCCTACGAGCAGTACTTC. Protein sequence: CASSVGGMGSYEQYF.

The chain combines TRBV30 with TRBJ1-3; D possibly corresponds to TRBD1 (5 bases). Trimming shortened V by 3 bases and J by 0 bases, and 9 bases separated the two germline ends. This CDR3 is 14 amino acids long. The V gene's germline CDR1 is GTSNPN and CDR2 SVGIG (reference sequence). The CDR3: CAWSRAVSGNTIYF. For the CDR3, the DNA is TGTGCCTGGAGCAGGGCCGTCTCTGGAAACACCATATATTTT.

This chain links TRBV28 with TRBJ2-7; D is possibly TRBD1 (6 bases). V gave up 4 bases and J gave up 1 base, with 20 bases separating them. CDR3 length: 17 amino acids. The V gene's germline CDR1 is MDHEN and CDR2 SYDVKM. This chain's CDR3 is CASSSSALNTGSYEQYF. CDR3 coding DNA: TGTGCCAGCAGTTCCTCCGCTCTTAACACAGGGTCCTACGAGCAGTACTTC.

The chain carries TRBV28 and TRBJ1-6, with 11 nucleotides matching TRBD1. Trimming cost V 1 base and J 10 bases; bases outside gene matches: 6. This CDR3 spans 16 amino acids. Germline V CDR1 and CDR2: MDHEN, SYDVKM. In DNA form, the CDR3 reads TGTGCCAGCAGTTTATTACCGGGACAGGGGGACTCACCCCTCCACTTT. Its protein product is CASSLLPGQGDSPLHF.

The chain employs TRBV29-1 and TRBJ1-1; the D gene is possibly TRBD1 (5 bases). The CDR3 runs to 13 residues. V dropped 2 bases and J dropped 7 bases, with 14 bases sitting between them. The germline V gene has CDR1 SQVTM and CDR2 ANQGSEA. The CDR3 nucleotides are TGCAGCGTTGAACCCCGTGAAGGGGTTGAAGCTTTCTTT. This sequence encodes CSVEPREGVEAFF.

V is TRBV10-3 and J is TRBJ2-3; 7 bases match TRBD1. CDR1 and CDR2 (germline): ENHRY, SYGVKD. The CDR3 length is 15 residues. The junction had 12 bases not matched to a gene; V was cut back by 6 bases and J by 6 bases. The CDR3 region is CAISSDKGGQDTQYF. Here the CDR3 DNA reads TGTGCCATCAGCTCCGATAAAGGGGGCCAGGATACGCAGTATTTT.

The chain uses TRBV27 and TRBJ2-1; no firm D call. There are 12 residues in the CDR3. V was shortened by 0 bases and J by 7 bases, with 4 bases between the two germline ends. Looked up from germline, CDR1 is MNHEY and CDR2 is SMNVEV (reference sequence). CDR3 DNA sequence: TGTGCCAGCAGTTTATCCGGGAATGAGCAGTTCTTC. This gives the protein CASSLSGNEQFF.

The V call is TRBV7-9, the J call TRBJ2-3, with D possibly TRBD2 on 7 matching bases. Trimming took 1 base from V and 0 from J, leaving 14 bases between them. Germline values: CDR1 SEHNR, CDR2 FQNEAQ (reference sequence). The CDR3 totals 17 residues. CDR3 coding DNA: TGTGCCAGCAGCTTAGAGGGGGGGTCCTCTAGCACAGATACGCAGTATTTT. Translated: CASSLEGGSSSTDTQYF. The entire variable domain, with the rest obtained from reference TRBV7-9 and TRBJ2-3, is as follows: DTGVSQNPRHKITKRGQNVTFRCDPISEHNRLYWYRQTLGQGPEFLTYFQNEAQLEKSRLLSDRFSAERPKGSFSTLEIQRTEQGDSAMYLCASSLEGGSSSTDTQYFGPGTRLTVL.

The genes are TRBV30 and TRBJ1-1; D gene unclear. Trimming pared 2 bases from V and 2 bases from J, leaving 9 bases between. CDR1 and CDR2 (germline): GTSNPN, SVGIG (reference sequence). The CDR3 has 13 residues. The CDR3 coding sequence is TGTGCCTGGAGTATAACGGGAAACACTGAAGCTTTCTTT. Residues: CAWSITGNTEAFF. Full variable domain (rest looked up from reference TRBV30 and TRBJ1-1): SQTIHQWPATLVQPVGSPLSLECTVEGTSNPNLYWYRQAAGRGLQLLFYSVGIGQISSEVPQNLSASRPQDRQFILSSKKLLLSDSGFYLCAWSITGNTEAFFGQGTRLTVV.

The chain carries TRBV7-2 and TRBJ1-5; D gene uncertain. This CDR3 spans 14 amino acids. Per the germline V gene, CDR1 is SGHTA and CDR2 is FQGNSA. V shed 5 bases and J shed 2 bases, with 10 bases lying between them. CDR3 in amino acids: CASSEGLGNQPQHF. The DNA of the CDR3 is TGTGCCAGCAGCGAGGGCTTGGGCAATCAGCCCCAGCATTTT. Drawing the rest from reference TRBV7-2 and TRBJ1-5, the complete variable domain is GAGVSQSPSNKVTEKGKDVELRCDPISGHTALYWYRQSLGQGLEFLIYFQGNSAPDKSGLPSDRFSAERTGGSVSTLTIQRTQQEDSAVYLCASSEGLGNQPQHFGDGTRLSIL.

J is TRBJ2-1 and V is TRBV4-1, with D perhaps matching TRBD1 (7 bases). This CDR3 has 16 residues. Germline V gene sequence: CDR1 MGHRA, CDR2 YSYEKL. Trimming shortened V by 4 bases and J by 4 bases, and 17 bases separated the two germline ends. The CDR3 protein is CASSPRQGGSYNEQFF. The CDR3 nucleotides read TGCGCCAGCAGCCCCCGGCAGGGGGGTTCGTACAATGAGCAGTTCTTC.

The chain couples TRBV14 to TRBJ2-7; no clear D gene. Germline V gene sequence: CDR1 SGHDN, CDR2 FVKESK. The germline V and J ends were trimmed by 1 base and 3 bases, with 7 bases remaining between them. This CDR3 spans 13 amino acids. This CDR3 reads CASSQASNYEQYF. The CDR3 bases are TGTGCCAGCAGCCAAGCCTCTAACTACGAGCAGTACTTC.

This chain uses TRBV9 with TRBJ2-1, with D possibly matching TRBD1 (6 bases). The V and J ends lost 4 bases and 0 bases respectively, with 14 bases between them. Germline V gives CDR1 SGDLS, CDR2 YYNGEE. The CDR3 is made up of 16 amino acids. The CDR3 loop is CASSYSTGSSYNEQFF. The CDR3, as DNA: TGTGCCAGCAGCTATAGCACAGGGAGCTCCTACAATGAGCAGTTCTTC.

The chain couples TRBV9 to TRBJ2-3, with a tentative D call TRBD2 (7 bases). The germline CDR1 and CDR2 sequences are SGDLS and YYNGEE. The CDR3 consists of 14 residues. V lost 0 bases and J lost 5, with 10 bases in between. The CDR3 sequence is CASSVAGGRDTQYF. The CDR3 DNA sequence: TGTGCCAGCAGCGTAGCGGGGGGCCGAGATACGCAGTATTTT.

This clone was recorded only once. V usage is TRBV7-2 and J usage is TRBJ2-3; a possible D gene is TRBD2 (6 bases). Germline V gives CDR1 SGHTA, CDR2 FQGNSA. This CDR3 has 16 residues. Trimming removed 6 bases at V and 5 bases at J, with 21 bases between. The CDR3 region is CASSPDSGRAQDTQYF. The CDR3 DNA reads TGTGCCAGCAGTCCTGATAGCGGAAGGGCCCAAGATACGCAGTATTTT. Combining the CDR3 with reference TRBV7-2 and TRBJ2-3 gives the whole variable domain GAGVSQSPSNKVTEKGKDVELRCDPISGHTALYWYRQSLGQGLEFLIYFQGNSAPDKSGLPSDRFSAERTGGSVSTLTIQRTQQEDSAVYLCASSPDSGRAQDTQYFGPGTRLTVL.

The chain uses TRBV6-5 and TRBJ2-3; 7 bases are a match to TRBD2. V lost 11 bases to trimming and J lost 6 bases; unmatched junction nucleotides: 14. The CDR3 runs 14 residues. The germline gives CDR1 MNHEY, CDR2 SVGAGI. CDR3 residues: CAGWEGRFSDTQYF. The CDR3 region has the DNA TGTGCCGGTTGGGAGGGAAGGTTTTCCGATACGCAGTATTTT.

This chain uses TRBV27 with TRBJ2-4, with D possibly TRBD1 on 6 matching bases. The CDR3 is 14 residues long. V was clipped by 3 bases and J by 6 bases, with 12 bases between them. Germline CDR1 is MNHEY and CDR2 is SMNVEV (reference sequence). CDR3 coding DNA: TGTGCCAGCAGTTTTGCCGGGACAACAAACATTCAGTACTTC. Translation: CASSFAGTTNIQYF.

This chain links TRBV28 with TRBJ2-1; TRBD2 aligns across 7 bases. From germline, CDR1 is MDHEN and CDR2 SYDVKM. J was trimmed by 3 bases and V by 4 bases; bases with no gene match: 6. The CDR3 spans 15 residues. The CDR3, as DNA: TGTGCCAGCAGTTCTGTCGGGGGGAACTACAATGAGCAGTTCTTC. Its protein product is CASSSVGGNYNEQFF.

The chain uses TRBV5-4 and TRBJ1-1, with 7 bases that match TRBD1. Germline-derived CDR1 and CDR2 are SGHNT and YYREEE (reference sequence). The CDR3 consists of 14 residues. V lost 0 bases to trimming and J lost 5 bases; unmatched junction nucleotides: 4. DNA of the CDR3: TGTGCCAGCAGCTTGGCTTCAGGGGGAACTGAAGCTTTCTTT. Protein: CASSLASGGTEAFF.

This clone was counted a few times. The gene calls are TRBV6-1 and TRBJ2-5; 10 bases match TRBD2. V lost 3 bases and J lost 5; bases outside the gene matches: 3. CDR1 and CDR2 (germline): MNHNS, SASEGT. The CDR3 consists of 14 residues. CDR3 amino acids: CASSDGSGGETQYF. The CDR3 coding sequence is TGTGCCAGCAGTGATGGTAGCGGGGGGGAGACCCAGTACTTC.

The chain has TRBV10-1 and TRBJ2-7; 12 positions match TRBD2. V lost 3 bases and J lost 0; bases outside the gene matches: 9. There are 18 residues in the CDR3. Germline V gene sequence: CDR1 WNHNN, CDR2 SYGVQD (reference sequence). The chain's CDR3 is CASSDNRLAGASSYEQYF. CDR3 sequence (DNA): TGCGCCAGCAGTGATAATAGACTAGCGGGGGCAAGCTCCTACGAGCAGTACTTC.

The J gene is TRBJ1-4, the V gene TRBV7-9, with D possibly TRBD1 on 5 matching bases. The germline CDR1 and CDR2 sequences are SEHNR and FQNEAQ (reference sequence). Trimming pared 5 bases from V and 0 bases from J, leaving 10 bases between. This CDR3 region has 15 residues. The CDR3 is CASSLPDTTNEKLFF. In nucleotides, the CDR3 is TGTGCCAGCAGCCTGCCGGACACAACTAATGAAAAACTGTTTTTT.

This chain uses TRBV4-3 with TRBJ2-1; D gene unclear. V was clipped by 3 bases and J by 1 base, with 16 bases between them. CDR3 size: 17 residues. Germline-derived CDR1 and CDR2 are LGHNA and YSLEER. CDR3 sequence (DNA): TGCGCCAGCAGCCATGTTCTGGCGGTCGAGTCCTACAATGAGCAGTTCTTC. This sequence encodes CASSHVLAVESYNEQFF.

The gene calls are TRBV24-1 and TRBJ2-1; the D gene is possibly TRBD1 (6 bases). V was clipped by 2 bases and J by 3 bases, with 19 bases between them. Germline-derived CDR1 and CDR2 are KGHDR and SFDVKD. The CDR3 has 18 amino acids. For the CDR3, the DNA is TGTGCCACCAGTGATTCAGGAACACAGGGTTCTCTCTACAATGAGCAGTTCTTC. Protein product: CATSDSGTQGSLYNEQFF.

With respect to this clone: This sample also contains other DNA sequences that code for the same CDR3. The CDR3 region is CASSYGGSNQPQHF. The CDR3 bases are TGTGCCAGCAGTTATGGCGGTAGCAATCAGCCCCAGCATTTT. The rearrangement uses TRBV6-5 and TRBJ1-5, with D unresolved. Germline V gene data show CDR1 as MNHEY and CDR2 as SVGAGI. CDR3 length: 14 amino acids. Trimming removed 3 bases from V and 0 bases from J, with 6 bases in between.

The chain couples TRBV10-1 to TRBJ2-3; weak D call: TRBD1 (6 bases). The germline gives CDR1 WNHNN, CDR2 SYGVQD (reference sequence). The V end lost 4 bases, the J end lost 4 bases, and 9 bases lay between the germline ends. The CDR3 runs 13 residues. The DNA of the CDR3 is TGCGCCAGCAGTGGAGGGGGTCCAGATACGCAGTATTTT. It yields the protein CASSGGGPDTQYF.

The table lists this clone with a count of one. The rearrangement links TRBV4-1 to TRBJ1-5; D gene unclear. The CDR3 totals 15 residues. CDR1 MGHRA and CDR2 YSYEKL come from the germline V gene. V was cut by 3 bases and J by 2 bases, with 11 bases left in between. For the CDR3, the DNA is TGCGCCAGCAGCCAGCGGCGTGAAGGCAATCAGCCCCAGCATTTT. Residues: CASSQRREGNQPQHF.